These 8 T cell receptor beta chains originate from one sample sequenced in a study of blood T cell repertoires in COVID-19. Profiled with immunoSEQ multiplex PCR; TCRdb holds only in-frame clones, not every one. Of 60,000 to 85,000 clones in the sample, around 90% are singletons; the top ten hold around 3.7%. The sequencing sample was made of peripheral blood. The receptors shown here come from a woman between 45 and 60 years old with COVID-19, enrolled during active disease.

Only one count was recorded for this clone. The chain joins TRBV2 to TRBJ1-4; 9 positions agree with TRBD1. The V gene end was trimmed by 4 bases and the J gene end by 7 bases; junction bases not matched to a gene: 4. The CDR3 contains 14 residues. Germline CDR1 and CDR2: SNHLY and FYNNEI. DNA for the CDR3: TGTGCCAGCAGTGGGGACAGGGATGGTGAAAAACTGTTTTTT. Its translation: CASSGDRDGEKLFF.

This clone was detected only once. This chain uses TRBV28 with TRBJ1-1; D remains ambiguous. The germline V gene has CDR1 MDHEN and CDR2 SYDVKM. V dropped 10 bases and J dropped 3 bases, with 18 bases sitting between them. The CDR3 is 14 amino acids. CDR3 protein: CAITEGGMDTEAFF. The CDR3 bases are TGTGCCATCACGGAGGGTGGGATGGACACTGAAGCTTTCTTT.

The rearrangement uses TRBV5-6 and TRBJ2-7; D unresolved. Trimming removed 4 bases from V and 3 bases from J, with 14 bases in between. CDR3 length: 14 residues. Germline V gives CDR1 SGHDT, CDR2 YYEEEE. CDR3 sequence: CASSPLSVNYEQYF. The CDR3 DNA is TGTGCCAGCAGCCCCCTCTCTGTTAACTACGAGCAGTACTTC.

V and J are TRBV5-1 and TRBJ2-3; TRBD2 agrees at 8 bases. The V gene end was trimmed by 0 bases and the J gene end by 4 bases; junction bases not matched to a gene: 16. Per the germline V gene, CDR1 is SGHRS and CDR2 is YFSETQ. This CDR3 region has 19 residues. The CDR3 DNA is TGCGCCAGCAGCTTGGCCGGGTTAGCGGGGCCTCAAAGGTCAGATACGCAGTATTTT. Protein: CASSLAGLAGPQRSDTQYF.

The rearrangement uses TRBV21-1 and TRBJ2-7; the table's D call of TRBD1 was not tested on the DNA. TRBV21-1 is deemed a pseudogene. There are 14 residues in the CDR3. This CDR3 reads CASSKEVDRYEQYF. The CDR3 nucleotides are TGTGCCAGCAGCAAAGAGGTGGACAGGTACGAGCAGTACTTC.

J is TRBJ2-2 and V is TRBV7-9, with D possibly TRBD1 on 6 matching bases. Germline CDR1 and CDR2: SEHNR and FQNEAQ (reference sequence). V was pared by 5 bases and J by 3 bases, with 16 bases between. This CDR3 has 16 amino acids. The CDR3 loop is CASSKGVGDDTGELFF. In DNA form, the CDR3 reads TGTGCCAGCAGCAAGGGGGTGGGCGATGACACCGGGGAGCTGTTTTTT.

V and J are TRBV2 and TRBJ1-1; D call uncertain. V was clipped by 8 bases and J by 10 bases, with 17 bases between them. In germline, CDR1 is SNHLY, CDR2 FYNNEI. This CDR3 region has 12 residues. The CDR3, as DNA: TGTGCCAGCTGGGGAGGTCAATTTGGAGCTTTCTTT. Translated: CASWGGQFGAFF.

This sequence joins TRBV5-4 and TRBJ2-1, with 9 bases that match TRBD2. The CDR3 is made up of 14 amino acids. CDR1 is SGHNT and CDR2 is YYREEE in the germline V gene (reference sequence). J gave up 9 bases and V 4 bases, and 8 bases lay outside the gene matches. DNA for the CDR3: TGTGCCAGCAGCGCCCCTAGCGGGACCGGTGAGCAGTTCTTC. It encodes CASSAPSGTGEQFF.